The 20 T cell receptor beta chains presented below share a single source sample, sequenced in a study of cytomegalovirus exposure and HLA in healthy donors. Primers: 60 Vbeta forward and 13 Jbeta reverse. This table comes from immunoSEQ multiplex PCR, and its TCRdb copy is limited to in-frame clones, with some not included. The sample holds tens of thousands of clones, roughly 64% seen once. What was sequenced was PBMCs. The receptors were gathered from a middle-aged woman in good health and CMV-seropositive.

This clone was found a few times. The CDR3 protein is CASSLVTANEQYF. DNA for the CDR3: TGTGCCAGCAGCTTAGTGACAGCGAACGAGCAGTACTTC. The rearrangement joins TRBV7-9 to TRBJ2-7; weak D call: TRBD1 (5 bases). The V gene lost 1 base and the J gene lost 5 bases, with 9 bases spanning the gap. Per germline, CDR1 SEHNR and CDR2 FQNEAQ (reference sequence). The CDR3 is made up of 13 amino acids.

The chain employs TRBV27 and TRBJ1-5; D uncertain. CDR1 and CDR2 from the germline V gene are MNHEY and SMNVEV (reference sequence). V lost 7 bases and J 0 bases, leaving 16 bases between the germline ends. The CDR3 spans 16 residues. The CDR3 coding sequence is TGTGCCAGCACCCTAAGGAGAAACTATAGCAATCAGCCCCAGCATTTT. This sequence encodes CASTLRRNYSNQPQHF.

The rearrangement joins TRBV5-5 to TRBJ2-6; a weak D match, TRBD2 (5 bases). The length of the CDR3 is 17 residues. The ends were cut back, 2 bases at V and 0 bases at J, with 12 bases in the middle. Germline CDR1 is SGHKS and CDR2 is YYEKEE (reference sequence). CDR3 nucleotide sequence: TGTGCCAGCAGCTTTCCCCCGGGGATCTCTGGGGCCAACGTCCTGACTTTC. Residues: CASSFPPGISGANVLTF.

J is TRBJ2-7 and V is TRBV27; 8 nucleotides align to TRBD1. Germline values: CDR1 MNHEY, CDR2 SMNVEV (reference sequence). The CDR3 has 15 amino acids. With V trimmed by 2 bases and J by 4 bases, 7 bases remained unmatched. In nucleotides, the CDR3 is TGTGCCAGCAGTTTAAACAGGGGGAGCAGGTACGAGCAGTACTTC. Translated, it gives CASSLNRGSRYEQYF.

The chain joins TRBV14 to TRBJ1-1, with TRBD1 as a possible D gene (5 bases). The length of the CDR3 is 13 residues. V was clipped by 5 bases and J by 1 base, with 8 bases between them. In germline, CDR1 is SGHDN, CDR2 FVKESK. CDR3 region: CASSSDTNTEAFF. DNA for the CDR3: TGTGCCAGCAGCTCGGACACGAACACTGAAGCTTTCTTT.

This clone occurred a few times. V usage is TRBV27 and J usage is TRBJ2-5; unclear D gene. The germline V gene has CDR1 MNHEY and CDR2 SMNVEV (reference sequence). This CDR3 contains 11 residues. The ends were cut back, 4 bases at V and 5 bases at J, with 5 bases in the middle. This CDR3 reads CASSSSETQYF. DNA of the CDR3: TGTGCCAGCAGTTCGTCCGAGACCCAGTACTTC.

The table lists this clone with a few counts. The chain recombines TRBV5-1 with TRBJ2-7; 10 positions match TRBD1. The V gene's germline CDR1 is SGHRS and CDR2 YFSETQ. V shed 0 bases and J 3 bases; nucleotides not matched to a gene: 3. The CDR3 extends over 15 amino acids. DNA for the CDR3: TGCGCCAGCAGCTTGGGGAGGGACAGGGGCTACGAGCAGTACTTC. Its translation is CASSLGRDRGYEQYF.

The chain has TRBV11-1 and TRBJ2-1; 8 positions agree with TRBD2. The germline V gene has CDR1 SGHAT and CDR2 FQDESV (reference sequence). The V and J ends lost 0 bases and 9 bases, in that order; junction bases with no gene match: 10. CDR3 length: 16 residues. The CDR3 region has the DNA TGTGCCAGCAGCTTAGCTACGGGACTAGTAGGACCTGAGCAGTTCTTC. Amino acid sequence: CASSLATGLVGPEQFF. The whole variable domain, remainder taken from reference TRBV11-1 and TRBJ2-1, is EAEVAQSPRYKITEKSQAVAFWCDPISGHATLYWYRQILGQGPELLVQFQDESVVDDSQLPKDRFSAERLKGVDSTLKIQPAELGDSAMYLCASSLATGLVGPEQFFGPGTRLTVL.

The chain carries TRBV4-3 and TRBJ2-4; a possible D gene is TRBD2 (6 bases). The CDR3 totals 15 residues. Trimming took 3 bases from V and 4 from J, leaving 13 bases between them. The V gene's germline CDR1 is LGHNA and CDR2 YSLEER. The CDR3 DNA reads as TGCGCCAGCAGCCAGACCGGGGGACGAAAAAACATTCAGTACTTC. It translates to CASSQTGGRKNIQYF.

The rearrangement joins TRBV4-2 to TRBJ1-1, with a tentative D call TRBD1 (5 bases). Germline V lookup: CDR1 LGHNA, CDR2 YNFKEQ. Between the trimmed V and J ends, which lost 0 bases and 5 bases, there was a span of 16 bases. The CDR3 totals 16 residues. DNA of the CDR3: TGTGCCAGCAGCCAAGATCGGGGGGTGATGGTTACTGAAGCTTTCTTT. It translates to CASSQDRGVMVTEAFF.

This clone was found a few times. The chain combines TRBV4-1 with TRBJ2-4; 9 nucleotides align to TRBD1. The V and J ends lost 5 bases and 0 bases, in that order; junction bases with no gene match: 14. CDR1 is MGHRA and CDR2 is YSYEKL in the germline V gene. The CDR3 runs to 19 residues. In DNA, the CDR3 is TGCGCCAGCAGCATCTCCGGGACAGGGCCATCATTAGCCAAAAACATTCAGTACTTC. Encoded protein: CASSISGTGPSLAKNIQYF.

V and J are TRBV7-9 and TRBJ2-2; TRBD1 is a possible D gene (5 bases). Trimming pared 6 bases from V and 3 bases from J, leaving 11 bases between. Germline CDR1 is SEHNR and CDR2 is FQNEAQ (reference sequence). This CDR3 is built from 14 residues. The CDR3 loop is CASRDIRDTGELFF. The CDR3 coding sequence is TGTGCCAGCAGGGACATCCGTGACACCGGGGAGCTGTTTTTT.

The V gene is TRBV2, the J gene TRBJ1-1; no definite D call. There are 13 residues in the CDR3. Looked up from germline, CDR1 is SNHLY and CDR2 is FYNNEI. Trimming pared 6 bases from V and 5 bases from J, leaving 13 bases between. CDR3 amino acids: CASRERGITEAFF. The CDR3 region has the DNA TGTGCCAGCAGGGAGAGAGGGATTACTGAAGCTTTCTTT. Based on the CDR3 plus reference TRBV2 and TRBJ1-1, the full variable domain is EPEVTQTPSHQVTQMGQEVILRCVPISNHLYFYWYRQILGQKVEFLVSFYNNEISEKSEIFDDQFSVERPDGSNFTLKIRSTKLEDSAMYFCASRERGITEAFFGQGTRLTVV.

This clone was picked up a small number of times. This chain links TRBV28 with TRBJ2-6; 11 bases fit TRBD1. V trimming: 7 bases; J trimming: 1 base; junction bases outside the gene matches: 6. Germline V gene lookup returns CDR1 MDHEN and CDR2 SYDVKM. CDR3 length: 17 amino acids. CDR3 nucleotides: TGTGCCAGCAAAGTGGGACAGGGGGGTTCTGGGGCCAACGTCCTGACTTTC. Its protein product is CASKVGQGGSGANVLTF.

The chain carries TRBV4-1 and TRBJ2-2, with 12 bases identical to TRBD2. The CDR3 consists of 18 residues. Trimming took 0 bases from V and 3 from J; bases not matched to a gene: 5. Germline CDR1 and CDR2: MGHRA and YSYEKL. The CDR3 coding sequence is TGCGCCAGCAGCCAAGATCTGAGACTAGCGGGAGACACCGGGGAGCTGTTTTTT. Its protein product is CASSQDLRLAGDTGELFF.

The chain carries TRBV27 and TRBJ1-4; the D gene is possibly TRBD1 (5 bases). Germline assignment: CDR1 MNHEY and CDR2 SMNVEV (reference sequence). This CDR3 contains 16 residues. Trimming left V 4 bases short and J 5 bases short, with 17 bases between. Here the CDR3 DNA reads TGTGCCAGCAGTTACTCCAACAGGAGGGTGAATGAAAAACTGTTTTTT. Encoded protein: CASSYSNRRVNEKLFF.

The chain couples TRBV28 to TRBJ1-4; weak D call: TRBD1 (5 bases). V was shortened by 3 bases and J by 7 bases, with 18 bases between the two germline ends. This CDR3 has 16 residues. The V gene's germline CDR1 is MDHEN and CDR2 SYDVKM. For the CDR3, the DNA is TGTGCCAGCAGTTTCCACGCAGGGCCTGACACTGAAAAACTGTTTTTT. Its translation is CASSFHAGPDTEKLFF.

The rearrangement uses TRBV2 and TRBJ1-4; weak D call: TRBD1 (5 bases). Trimming shortened V by 3 bases and J by 7 bases, and 15 bases separated the two germline ends. The CDR3 has 15 residues. Germline lookup yields CDR1 SNHLY and CDR2 FYNNEI. The CDR3 loop reads CASSEVGRMSEKLFF. DNA for the CDR3: TGTGCCAGCAGTGAGGTGGGGCGGATGAGTGAAAAACTGTTTTTT.

The chain employs TRBV6-5 and TRBJ2-1; D ambiguous. CDR1 and CDR2 (germline): MNHEY, SVGAGI. Trimming shortened V by 8 bases and J by 6 bases, and 14 bases separated the two germline ends. The CDR3 contains 13 residues. In nucleotides, the CDR3 is TGTGCCAGCTCAAGCTCACAGATCAATGAGCAGTTCTTC. Translation: CASSSSQINEQFF.

This clone was counted between two and nine times. The chain combines TRBV15 with TRBJ2-2; the D is unclear. Germline CDR1 LNHNV, CDR2 YYDKDF (reference sequence). The CDR3 is 12 residues long. Trimming removed 0 bases at V and 13 bases at J, with 9 bases between. In DNA form, the CDR3 reads TGTGCCACCAGCAGAGATCTTATGTCGCTGTTTTTT. Protein: CATSRDLMSLFF. The whole variable domain, remainder taken from reference TRBV15 and TRBJ2-2, is DAMVIQNPRYQVTQFGKPVTLSCSQTLNHNVMYWYQQKSSQAPKLLFHYYDKDFNNEADTPDNFQSRRPNTSFCFLDIRSPGLGDTAMYLCATSRDLMSLFFGEGSRLTVL.